Reported below is one T cell receptor beta chain. The antigen remains undetermined. From the 120-subject validation cohort, which was separate from the roughly 700-subject first cohort, the donors were drawn. The assay was immunoSEQ multiplex PCR, and TCRdb's table has in-frame clones only and misses some. The table has about 73,000 clones, around 90% seen once; the top ten hold 3.5% to 4%. The sample comes from a study of cytomegalovirus exposure and HLA in healthy donors. Notes on the study in general: TCR beta chains numbering more than 150 were designated cytomegalovirus-associated.

Specimen: PBMCs. The receptor was isolated from a woman under 30 in good health and CMV-seropositive.

CDR3 region: CASSVVPLAGIIDEQFF. The DNA for the CDR3 is TGTGCCAGCAGCGTAGTTCCCCTAGCGGGAATTATTGATGAGCAGTTCTTC. The chain couples TRBV9 to TRBJ2-1; 9 bases align to TRBD2. Germline V gives CDR1 SGDLS, CDR2 YYNGEE. V dropped 0 bases and J dropped 8; count of bases not matched to a gene: 12. This CDR3 contains 17 residues.